This TCR beta chain was obtained from a study of shared clonotypes between healthy human individuals. Repertoires were generated with immunoSEQ multiplex PCR, while TCRdb's copy carries only in-frame clones and drops some. Among some 2,000,000 clones listed, 90% to 96% were seen once. The CDR3 contains 14 residues. From germline, CDR1 is SGHRS and CDR2 YFSETQ. The V end was cut by 4 bases, the J end by 1 base, with 12 bases between. The chain links TRBV5-1 to TRBJ2-7; perhaps TRBD2 as D (5 bases). The sequence was obtained from a young man in good health. Material for sequencing was naive CD4+ T cells sorted from blood. Subset here: CD45RA+ positively selected. CDR3 region: CASSPGIGSYEQYF. In DNA form, the CDR3 reads TGCGCCAGCAGCCCCGGGATAGGATCCTACGAGCAGTACTTC.